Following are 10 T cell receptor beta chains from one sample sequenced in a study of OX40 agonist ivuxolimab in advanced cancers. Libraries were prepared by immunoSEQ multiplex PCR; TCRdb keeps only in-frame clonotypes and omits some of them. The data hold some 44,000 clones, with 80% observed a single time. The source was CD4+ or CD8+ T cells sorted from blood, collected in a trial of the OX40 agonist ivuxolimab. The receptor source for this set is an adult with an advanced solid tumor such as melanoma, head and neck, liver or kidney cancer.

CDR3 amino acids: CASTRLAGGGEQYF. In nucleotides, the CDR3 is TGTGCCAGCACACGACTAGCGGGAGGTGGCGAGCAGTACTTC. The J gene is TRBJ2-7, the V gene TRBV2, with 13 positions matching TRBD2. V dropped 7 bases and J dropped 6; count of bases not matched to a gene: 6. Germline V gives CDR1 SNHLY, CDR2 FYNNEI. This CDR3 is built from 14 residues.

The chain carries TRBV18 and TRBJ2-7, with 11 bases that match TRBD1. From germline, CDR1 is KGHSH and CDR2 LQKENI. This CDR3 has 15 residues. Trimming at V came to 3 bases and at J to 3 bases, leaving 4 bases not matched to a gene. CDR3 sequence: CASSPGQGAVYEQYF. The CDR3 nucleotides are TGTGCCAGCTCACCCGGACAGGGGGCTGTCTACGAGCAGTACTTC.

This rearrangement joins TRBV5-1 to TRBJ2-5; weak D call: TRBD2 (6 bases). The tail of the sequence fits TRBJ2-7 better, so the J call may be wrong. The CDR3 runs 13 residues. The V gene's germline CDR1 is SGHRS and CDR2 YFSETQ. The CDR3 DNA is TGCGCCAGCAGCATGGGACTTCCCTACGAGCAGTACTTC. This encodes CASSMGLPYEQYF.

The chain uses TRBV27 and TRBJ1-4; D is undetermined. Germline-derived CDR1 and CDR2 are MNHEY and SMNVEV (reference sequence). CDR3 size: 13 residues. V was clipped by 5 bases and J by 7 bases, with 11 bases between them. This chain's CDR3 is CASSRMAVEKLFF. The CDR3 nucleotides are TGTGCCAGCAGTAGGATGGCAGTTGAAAAACTGTTTTTT.

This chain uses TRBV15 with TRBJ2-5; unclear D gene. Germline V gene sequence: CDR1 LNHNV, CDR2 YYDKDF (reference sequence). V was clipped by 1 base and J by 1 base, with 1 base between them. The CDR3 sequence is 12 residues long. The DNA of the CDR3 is TGTGCCACCAGCAGAGGCCAAGAGACCCAGTACTTC. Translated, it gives CATSRGQETQYF.

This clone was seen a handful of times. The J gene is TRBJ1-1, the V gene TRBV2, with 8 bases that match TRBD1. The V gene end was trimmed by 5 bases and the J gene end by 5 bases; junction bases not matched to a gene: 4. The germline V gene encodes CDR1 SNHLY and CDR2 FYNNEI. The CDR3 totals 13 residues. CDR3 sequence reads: CASSSQGGTEAFF. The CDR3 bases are TGTGCCAGCAGTTCACAGGGGGGGACTGAAGCTTTCTTT.

Here the CDR3 DNA reads TGTGCCAGTAGATTGACAGGGACGAGCAATCAGCCCCAGCATTTT. Translated: CASRLTGTSNQPQHF. The rearrangement uses TRBV19 and TRBJ1-5; 7 bases agree with TRBD1. Trimming cost V 6 bases and J 1 base; bases outside gene matches: 6. CDR3 size: 15 residues. Germline values: CDR1 LNHDA, CDR2 SQIVND (reference sequence).

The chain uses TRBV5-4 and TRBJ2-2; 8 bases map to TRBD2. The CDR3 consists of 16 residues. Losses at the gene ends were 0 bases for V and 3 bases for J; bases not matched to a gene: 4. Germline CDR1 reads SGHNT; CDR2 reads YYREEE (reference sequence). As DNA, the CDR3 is TGTGCCAGCAGCTTGGGCCGGGGGGGAGACACCGGGGAGCTGTTTTTT. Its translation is CASSLGRGGDTGELFF.

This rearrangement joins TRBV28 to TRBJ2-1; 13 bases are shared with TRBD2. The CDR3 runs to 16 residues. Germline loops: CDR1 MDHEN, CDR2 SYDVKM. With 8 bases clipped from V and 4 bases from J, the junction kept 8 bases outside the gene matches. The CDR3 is CASGTSGRAGYNEQFF. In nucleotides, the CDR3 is TGTGCCAGCGGAACTAGCGGGAGGGCAGGGTACAATGAGCAGTTCTTC.

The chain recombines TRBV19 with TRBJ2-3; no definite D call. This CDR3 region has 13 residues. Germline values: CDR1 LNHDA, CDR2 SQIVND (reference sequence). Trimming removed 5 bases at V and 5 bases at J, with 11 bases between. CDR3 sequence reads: CASSPRLEDTQYF. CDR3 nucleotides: TGTGCCAGTAGTCCCCGACTTGAAGATACGCAGTATTTT.